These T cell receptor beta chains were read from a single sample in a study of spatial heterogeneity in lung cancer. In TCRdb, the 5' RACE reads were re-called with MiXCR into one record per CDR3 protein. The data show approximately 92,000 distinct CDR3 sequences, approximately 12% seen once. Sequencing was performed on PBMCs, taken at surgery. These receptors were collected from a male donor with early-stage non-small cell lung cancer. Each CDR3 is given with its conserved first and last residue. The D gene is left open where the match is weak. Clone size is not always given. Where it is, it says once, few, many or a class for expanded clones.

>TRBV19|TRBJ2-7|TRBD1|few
CAGNWTGSFYEQYF
TGTGCCGGAAACTGGACAGGGTCTTTCTACGAGCAGTACTTC
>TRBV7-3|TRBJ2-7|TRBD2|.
CASSLTPLVAGRTSEQYF
TGTGCCAGCAGCTTAACCCCCCTGGTAGCGGGTCGAACGTCCGAGCAGTACTTC
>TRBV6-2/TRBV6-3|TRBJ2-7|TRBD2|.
CASTRAGDYYEQYF
TGTGCCAGCACCCGAGCGGGAGATTACTACGAGCAGTACTTC
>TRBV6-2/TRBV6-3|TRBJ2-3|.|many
CASSYVRQGSTDTQYF
TGTGCCAGCAGTTACGTCCGGCAGGGCAGCACAGATACGCAGTATTTT
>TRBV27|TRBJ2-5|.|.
CASSPGVSRGETQYF
TGTGCCAGCAGCCCCGGGGTTTCTCGGGGAGAGACCCAGTACTTC
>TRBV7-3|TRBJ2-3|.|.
CASSKGSRGRTDTQYF
TGTGCCAGCAGCAAAGGATCACGGGGGCGGACAGATACGCAGTATTTT
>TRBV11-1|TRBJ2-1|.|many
CASSFIADGRSEQFF
TGTGCCAGCAGCTTTATAGCGGATGGCCGCAGTGAGCAGTTCTTC
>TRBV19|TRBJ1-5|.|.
CASSIANQPQHF
TGTGCCAGTAGTATTGCCAATCAGCCCCAGCATTTT
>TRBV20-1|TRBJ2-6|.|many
CSAIGGVGTGANVLTF
TGCAGTGCTATCGGCGGGGTCGGGACCGGGGCCAACGTCCTGACTTTC
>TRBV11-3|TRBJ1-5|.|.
CAAGLCNQPQHF
TGTGCCGCGGGATTATGCAATCAGCCCCAGCATTTT
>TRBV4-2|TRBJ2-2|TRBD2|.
CASSQGLAGGYTGELFF
TGTGCCAGCAGCCAAGGACTAGCGGGAGGGTACACCGGGGAGCTGTTTTTT
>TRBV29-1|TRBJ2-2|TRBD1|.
CSVVGQVGELFF
TGCAGCGTAGTCGGACAGGTTGGGGAGCTGTTTTTT
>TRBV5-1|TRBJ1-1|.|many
CASSSLGQDTEAFF
TGCGCCAGCAGCTCCTTGGGGCAGGACACTGAAGCTTTCTTT
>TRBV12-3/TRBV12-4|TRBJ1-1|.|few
CASRVANRVTEAFF
TGTGCCAGCCGGGTGGCAAACAGGGTCACTGAAGCTTTCTTT
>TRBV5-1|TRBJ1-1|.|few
CASSLTGGAEAFF
TGCGCCAGCAGCTTGACCGGCGGAGCTGAAGCTTTCTTT
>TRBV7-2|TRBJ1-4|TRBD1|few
CASSKDRVAEKLFF
TGTGCCAGCAGCAAAGACAGGGTGGCGGAAAAACTGTTTTTT
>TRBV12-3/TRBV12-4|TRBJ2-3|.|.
CASSLWTDTQYF
TGTGCCAGCAGTTTGTGGACAGATACGCAGTATTTT
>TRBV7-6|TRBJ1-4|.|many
CASSLALSAPGPEKLFF
TGTGCCAGCAGCTTAGCGCTCTCGGCCCCTGGACCTGAAAAACTGTTTTTT
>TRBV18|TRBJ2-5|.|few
CASSPPNPQETQYF
TGTGCCAGCTCACCACCGAACCCCCAAGAGACCCAGTACTTC
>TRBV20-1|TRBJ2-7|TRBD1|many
CSAYRDSHVEQYF
TGCAGTGCTTACCGGGACAGCCACGTCGAGCAGTACTTC
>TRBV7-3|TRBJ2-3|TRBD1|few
CASSPGQSTDTQYF
TGTGCCAGCAGTCCGGGACAGAGCACAGATACGCAGTATTTT
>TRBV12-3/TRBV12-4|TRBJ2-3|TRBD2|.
CASTLGTSGGAGPDTQYF
TGTGCCAGCACCCTTGGGACTAGCGGGGGGGCCGGTCCAGATACGCAGTATTTT
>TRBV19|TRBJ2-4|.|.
CASSMRLAKNIQYF
TGTGCCAGTAGTATGCGGCTAGCCAAAAACATTCAGTACTTC
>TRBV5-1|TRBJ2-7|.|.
CASSWEPGPYEQYF
TGCGCCAGCAGCTGGGAACCGGGGCCCTACGAGCAGTACTTC
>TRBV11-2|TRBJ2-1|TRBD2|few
CASSPELAGHNEQFF
TGTGCCAGCAGCCCGGAACTAGCGGGACACAATGAGCAGTTCTTC
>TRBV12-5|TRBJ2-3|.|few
CASGYGGSTDTQYF
TGTGCTAGTGGTTATGGGGGAAGCACAGATACGCAGTATTTT
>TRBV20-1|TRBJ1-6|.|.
CSATAGNNSPLHF
TGCAGTGCTACGGCGGGGAATAATTCACCCCTCCACTTT